This passage covers 21 T cell receptor beta chains from one sample sequenced in a study of graft-versus-host responses after intestinal transplantation. These receptors lack a known antigen. The table came from immunoSEQ multiplex PCR; TCRdb's copy has only in-frame clones and leaves some out. The table records around 99,000 clones, approximately 86% of them present only once. The sequencing here drew on unstimulated CD4+ T cells sorted from spleen or lymph node cells, taken before transplant. The receptor source for this set is a human donor who was the organ donor for an intestinal transplant.

The chain recombines TRBV29-1 with TRBJ1-2, with D maybe TRBD1 (6 bases). Germline V gene sequence: CDR1 SQVTM, CDR2 ANQGSEA. The CDR3 runs to 15 residues. The ends were cut back, 4 bases at V and 3 bases at J, with 18 bases in the middle. The CDR3 reads CSVVRTQGGDYGYTF. The CDR3 region has the DNA TGCAGCGTTGTAAGGACCCAAGGGGGGGACTATGGCTACACCTTC.

As for this clone: The DNA is omitted, as the CDR3 cannot be located on it reliably, and the CDR3 follows TCRdb's listing. The chain couples TRBV6-1 to TRBJ1-2. The CDR3 is 12 residues long, ends included. Germline lookup yields CDR1 MNHNS and CDR2 SASEGT. CDR3 sequence: CASSTSGIGYTF.

The chain couples TRBV7-2 to TRBJ2-1; D may be TRBD2 (5 bases). The CDR3 extends over 15 amino acids. Trimming left V 4 bases short and J 6 bases short, with 16 bases between. The germline V gene has CDR1 SGHTA and CDR2 FQGNSA. CDR3 in amino acids: CASSSRRGLSNEQFF. The DNA for the CDR3 is TGTGCCAGCAGCTCCCGTCGAGGGTTGAGCAATGAGCAGTTCTTC.

The V gene is TRBV6-5, the J gene TRBJ1-2; D gene unclear. Trimming took off 2 bases at V and 5 bases at J, with 9 bases between the two ends. Germline values: CDR1 MNHEY, CDR2 SVGAGI. This CDR3 contains 13 residues. This CDR3 reads CASSYARLYGYTF. The CDR3 nucleotides are TGTGCCAGCAGTTACGCCAGGCTGTATGGCTACACCTTC.

This rearrangement joins TRBV5-1 to TRBJ2-1, with TRBD2 matching 10 bases. The CDR3 runs 17 residues. The germline CDR1 and CDR2 sequences are SGHRS and YFSETQ. The V segment lost 4 bases and the J segment 4 bases; nucleotides outside the gene matches: 11. CDR3 region: CASSQQRSAGGYNEQFF. CDR3 DNA sequence: TGCGCCAGCAGCCAGCAGAGGTCAGCGGGGGGGTACAATGAGCAGTTCTTC.

V and J are TRBV6-5 and TRBJ2-7; D is perhaps TRBD1 (5 bases). The CDR3 covers 13 residues. V lost 4 bases, J lost 3 bases, and 10 bases lay in between. The germline V gene has CDR1 MNHEY and CDR2 SVGAGI. The DNA of the CDR3 is TGTGCCAGCAGTTTGTTCCAGGGCTACGAGCAGTACTTC. Its protein is CASSLFQGYEQYF.

The J gene is TRBJ2-7, the V gene TRBV6-6; 7 bases agree with TRBD2. The CDR3 is 14 amino acids. Germline values: CDR1 MNHNY, CDR2 SVGAGI (reference sequence). V was pared by 7 bases and J by 2 bases, with 8 bases of the junction left unmatched. Written as DNA, the CDR3 is TGTGCCAGCATAGGAGCGGGACGGGCCTACGAGCAGTACTTC. Protein sequence: CASIGAGRAYEQYF.

The chain couples TRBV9 to TRBJ2-6; 8 nucleotides agree with TRBD1. CDR3 size: 18 residues. V was clipped by 0 bases and J by 0 bases; unmatched bases: 5. The germline V gene encodes CDR1 SGDLS and CDR2 YYNGEE. CDR3 region: CASSVGDRLISGANVLTF. The CDR3 DNA sequence: TGTGCCAGCAGCGTAGGGGACAGGCTTATCTCTGGGGCCAACGTCCTGACTTTC.

The V call is TRBV10-3, the J call TRBJ2-1; 9 nucleotides agree with TRBD2. The CDR3 totals 14 residues. V lost 6 bases and J lost 3; bases outside the gene matches: 3. From germline, CDR1 is ENHRY and CDR2 SYGVKD. CDR3: CAIRSTSGYNEQFF. The DNA of the CDR3 is TGTGCCATCAGATCGACTAGCGGCTACAATGAGCAGTTCTTC.

The chain is built from TRBV4-1 and TRBJ2-7; 8 nucleotides align to TRBD2. The CDR3 contains 16 residues. The junction had 8 bases not matched to a gene; V was cut back by 0 bases and J by 4 bases. CDR1 MGHRA and CDR2 YSYEKL come from the germline V gene. CDR3 DNA: TGCGCCAGCAGCCAAGATGAGACAGCGGGGGTGTACGAGCAGTACTTC. Translation gives CASSQDETAGVYEQYF.

This clone was detected once. Here the CDR3 reads CATSSKINQPQHF. CDR3 sequence (DNA): TGTGCCACCAGCTCCAAAATTAATCAGCCCCAGCATTTT. V usage is TRBV15 and J usage is TRBJ1-5; no firm D call. Germline V gene sequence: CDR1 LNHNV, CDR2 YYDKDF (reference sequence). CDR3 size: 13 residues. Trimming left V 5 bases short and J 4 bases short, with 9 bases between.

This clone was recorded a few times. This rearrangement joins TRBV6-5 to TRBJ2-1, with 7 bases lining up with TRBD1. Germline CDR1 MNHEY, CDR2 SVGAGI. Losses at the gene ends were 5 bases for V and 9 bases for J; bases not matched to a gene: 10. This CDR3 spans 14 amino acids. The CDR3 bases are TGTGCCAGCAGTCTTACGACAGGGTACGGTGAGCAGTTCTTC. Translating gives CASSLTTGYGEQFF.

This clone appeared once. The chain employs TRBV19 and TRBJ1-5; tentatively, D is TRBD1 (6 bases). The V end lost 7 bases, the J end lost 7 bases, and 17 bases lay between the germline ends. The germline gives CDR1 LNHDA, CDR2 SQIVND (reference sequence). The CDR3 consists of 14 residues. For the CDR3, the DNA is TGTGCCAGTACTCCGGGACATTCGGGGCAGCCCCAGCATTTT. It specifies CASTPGHSGQPQHF.

The V call is TRBV5-6, the J call TRBJ1-4; D may be TRBD1 (5 bases). Germline CDR1 and CDR2: SGHDT and YYEEEE. CDR3 size: 15 residues. Trimming removed 4 bases from V and 8 bases from J, with 18 bases in between. The chain's CDR3 is CASSGPGGMKEKLFF. As DNA, the CDR3 is TGTGCCAGCAGCGGACCTGGGGGAATGAAGGAAAAACTGTTTTTT. Combining the CDR3 with reference TRBV5-6 and TRBJ1-4 gives the whole variable domain DAGVTQSPTHLIKTRGQQVTLRCSPKSGHDTVSWYQQALGQGPQFIFQYYEEEERQRGNFPDRFSGHQFPNYSSELNVNALLLGDSALYLCASSGPGGMKEKLFFGSGTQLSVL.

A remark on this clone: Different DNA sequences within this sample yield the same CDR3. The chain recombines TRBV6-1 with TRBJ2-3, with no clear D. V shed 7 bases and J shed 5 bases, with 19 bases lying between them. CDR3 length: 15 amino acids. CDR1 is MNHNS, CDR2 SASEGT, per germline. CDR3 in amino acids: CASKGGLGYGDTQYF. The CDR3 nucleotides read TGTGCCAGCAAAGGTGGCCTCGGGTATGGAGATACGCAGTATTTT.

This clone was seen only once. The genes are TRBV7-2 and TRBJ1-1, with 9 bases identical to TRBD1. The CDR3 is made up of 16 amino acids. V lost 4 bases, J lost 5 bases, and 11 bases stayed unmatched. Germline-derived CDR1 and CDR2 are SGHTA and FQGNSA. Here the CDR3 DNA reads TGTGCCAGCAGCTCGGGACTTAACAGGGGGCAAACTGAAGCTTTCTTT. Its translation: CASSSGLNRGQTEAFF.

This clone was seen a handful of times. The J gene is TRBJ2-2, the V gene TRBV6-5; D is possibly TRBD1 (6 bases). Per the germline V gene, CDR1 is MNHEY and CDR2 is SVGAGI. The V and J ends lost 2 bases and 3 bases respectively, with 10 bases between them. This CDR3 is 15 amino acids long. CDR3 residues: CASSYIRGHTGELFF. The CDR3 DNA reads as TGTGCCAGCAGTTACATCAGGGGTCACACCGGGGAGCTGTTTTTT.

In nucleotides, the CDR3 is TGTGCCTGGAGTGTAATGGGGGCCCCTGGATCACCCCTCCACTTT. It encodes CAWSVMGAPGSPLHF. This chain connects TRBV30 to TRBJ1-6; D may be TRBD1 (6 bases). Trimming shortened V by 0 bases and J by 10 bases, and 16 bases separated the two germline ends. In germline, CDR1 is GTSNPN, CDR2 SVGIG (reference sequence). This CDR3 is built from 15 residues.

The CDR3 loop reads CASSFQGANEKLFF. The CDR3 nucleotides are TGCGCCAGCAGCTTCCAGGGAGCTAATGAAAAACTGTTTTTT. The V gene is TRBV5-1, the J gene TRBJ1-4; the D gene is possibly TRBD1 (5 bases). The CDR3 loop spans 14 amino acids. The germline CDR1 and CDR2 sequences are SGHRS and YFSETQ. V was pared by 2 bases and J by 3 bases, with 8 bases between.

The V and J genes are TRBV5-8 and TRBJ1-2; no clear D gene. CDR1 SGHTS and CDR2 YDEGEE come from the germline V gene. CDR3 size: 14 residues. Trimming left V 2 bases short and J 5 bases short, with 13 bases between. This chain's CDR3 is CASSLARGVYGYTF. The CDR3, as DNA: TGTGCCAGCAGCTTAGCGAGAGGAGTTTATGGCTACACCTTC.

This chain connects TRBV7-3 to TRBJ1-1; no clear D. V was cut by 5 bases and J by 1 base, with 8 bases left in between. CDR1 is SGHTA, CDR2 FQGTGA, per germline. The CDR3 has 13 amino acids. DNA of the CDR3: TGTGCCAGCAGCAATGGCCCGAACACTGAAGCTTTCTTT. It translates to CASSNGPNTEAFF.